This T cell receptor (beta chain) is drawn from a study of T-cell reconstitution after alpha-beta-depleted transplantation in children. As it was prepared, the TCRbeta library received unique molecular identifiers. From the PCR reads, TCRdb called clonotypes with MiXCR, one entry per CDR3 protein. The repertoire includes about 640,000 distinct CDR3 sequences, 15% to 20% of them detected once, and 1.1% sits in the top ten. CDR3 length: 13 residues. V dropped 2 bases and J dropped 3 bases, with 7 bases sitting between them. Germline assignment: CDR1 SGHAT and CDR2 FQNNGV. The chain recombines TRBV11-2 with TRBJ1-1, with unresolved D. Sequenced here: PBMCs from the stem cell graft donor, sampled from the stem cell graft. This receptor was identified in a human donor who donated a stem cell graft to a child with acute myeloid leukemia. The CDR3 bases are TGTGCCAGCAGCTTAAGGGTACACACTGAAGCTTTCTTT. Residues: CASSLRVHTEAFF.